This T cell receptor beta chain was retrieved from a study of post-analysis software for immune sequencing data (dated by TCRdb to the mid-2010s). Background on the whole study: Recorded disease courses included relapsing-remitting, secondary progressive and progressive-relapsing multiple sclerosis, with some patients lacking subtype annotation. Patient repertoires were compared against roughly 11 previously published healthy control repertoires from donors aged 6 to 25 years. A subset of samples was prepared in parallel using single-end sample barcoding, then pooled and co-amplified after Illumina adapter ligation.

Receptor libraries were prepared by PCR. Sequencing used an Illumina HiSeq 2500. To reduce PCR and sequencing biases, unique molecular identifiers were incorporated into the TCR beta cDNA libraries. About 500,000 cDNA molecules were obtained for every 1 to 10 million input T cells, so each molecule roughly corresponded to one T cell. The patient libraries were prepared and sequenced using the same protocol as the earlier healthy control dataset. Within a given batch, samples were prepared together, multiplexed and sequenced on the same HiSeq lane. As for the authors' bioinformatics: MIGEC handled the raw barcoded reads, throwing out single-read molecular identifier groups before consensus assembly and CDR3 extraction. Clonotype tables were post-analysed with VDJtools, and diversity was normalized by down-sampling all datasets to the smallest sample size. Repertoire overlap clustering matched CDR3 amino acid but not nucleotide sequences to correct batch-related cross-sample contamination. The raw public reads went through TCRdb reprocessing: fastp at Q25, MiXCR clone calling, in-frame beta chains kept. Merged by CDR3 protein, the rows form single entries marked with the most common genes and DNA. TCRdb's processing, not the study's, gives the V and J calls here. The sample contains 750,000 to 900,000 distinct CDR3 sequences, about 45% of them found a single time. The biggest ten clones account for 4.9% of the sample.

This clonotype has only one observation. There is no known antigen for this receptor. This likely comes from a read error, as the CDR3 has no conserved phenylalanine or tryptophan at its end. The study at large found these results: Compared with controls, multiple sclerosis patients had significantly lower normalized Chao1 diversity, a finding suggesting substantial peripheral T-cell clonal expansion. Direct clustering with F measure showed strong co-clustering of samples prepared in the same batch, prompting a batch-effect correction. The multiple sclerosis patient group was slightly younger than the control group.

TCR beta repertoires were profiled from peripheral blood of 13 young patients with multiple sclerosis to demonstrate the VDJtools post-analysis software. The multiple sclerosis patients were children and adolescents ranging in age from about 6 to 17 years. The specimen was blood. The source is a girl aged 5-17 years with multiple sclerosis.

CDR3 reads: CASSLPSFLSSYNEQFC. At the DNA level, the sequence is TGTGCCAGCAGCTTACCTTCCTTCCTTAGCTCCTACAATGAGCAGTTCTGC. The rearrangement combines TRBV7-2 with TRBJ2-1; the D gene is unclear. Reading the germline V gene gives CDR1 SGHTA and CDR2 FQGNSA. The CDR3 length equals 17 residues, ends included. Only CDR3 DNA is held: 51 bases, read in frame from base 1. The V and J ends are trimmed by 2 bases and 0 bases, leaving 14 bases between them.